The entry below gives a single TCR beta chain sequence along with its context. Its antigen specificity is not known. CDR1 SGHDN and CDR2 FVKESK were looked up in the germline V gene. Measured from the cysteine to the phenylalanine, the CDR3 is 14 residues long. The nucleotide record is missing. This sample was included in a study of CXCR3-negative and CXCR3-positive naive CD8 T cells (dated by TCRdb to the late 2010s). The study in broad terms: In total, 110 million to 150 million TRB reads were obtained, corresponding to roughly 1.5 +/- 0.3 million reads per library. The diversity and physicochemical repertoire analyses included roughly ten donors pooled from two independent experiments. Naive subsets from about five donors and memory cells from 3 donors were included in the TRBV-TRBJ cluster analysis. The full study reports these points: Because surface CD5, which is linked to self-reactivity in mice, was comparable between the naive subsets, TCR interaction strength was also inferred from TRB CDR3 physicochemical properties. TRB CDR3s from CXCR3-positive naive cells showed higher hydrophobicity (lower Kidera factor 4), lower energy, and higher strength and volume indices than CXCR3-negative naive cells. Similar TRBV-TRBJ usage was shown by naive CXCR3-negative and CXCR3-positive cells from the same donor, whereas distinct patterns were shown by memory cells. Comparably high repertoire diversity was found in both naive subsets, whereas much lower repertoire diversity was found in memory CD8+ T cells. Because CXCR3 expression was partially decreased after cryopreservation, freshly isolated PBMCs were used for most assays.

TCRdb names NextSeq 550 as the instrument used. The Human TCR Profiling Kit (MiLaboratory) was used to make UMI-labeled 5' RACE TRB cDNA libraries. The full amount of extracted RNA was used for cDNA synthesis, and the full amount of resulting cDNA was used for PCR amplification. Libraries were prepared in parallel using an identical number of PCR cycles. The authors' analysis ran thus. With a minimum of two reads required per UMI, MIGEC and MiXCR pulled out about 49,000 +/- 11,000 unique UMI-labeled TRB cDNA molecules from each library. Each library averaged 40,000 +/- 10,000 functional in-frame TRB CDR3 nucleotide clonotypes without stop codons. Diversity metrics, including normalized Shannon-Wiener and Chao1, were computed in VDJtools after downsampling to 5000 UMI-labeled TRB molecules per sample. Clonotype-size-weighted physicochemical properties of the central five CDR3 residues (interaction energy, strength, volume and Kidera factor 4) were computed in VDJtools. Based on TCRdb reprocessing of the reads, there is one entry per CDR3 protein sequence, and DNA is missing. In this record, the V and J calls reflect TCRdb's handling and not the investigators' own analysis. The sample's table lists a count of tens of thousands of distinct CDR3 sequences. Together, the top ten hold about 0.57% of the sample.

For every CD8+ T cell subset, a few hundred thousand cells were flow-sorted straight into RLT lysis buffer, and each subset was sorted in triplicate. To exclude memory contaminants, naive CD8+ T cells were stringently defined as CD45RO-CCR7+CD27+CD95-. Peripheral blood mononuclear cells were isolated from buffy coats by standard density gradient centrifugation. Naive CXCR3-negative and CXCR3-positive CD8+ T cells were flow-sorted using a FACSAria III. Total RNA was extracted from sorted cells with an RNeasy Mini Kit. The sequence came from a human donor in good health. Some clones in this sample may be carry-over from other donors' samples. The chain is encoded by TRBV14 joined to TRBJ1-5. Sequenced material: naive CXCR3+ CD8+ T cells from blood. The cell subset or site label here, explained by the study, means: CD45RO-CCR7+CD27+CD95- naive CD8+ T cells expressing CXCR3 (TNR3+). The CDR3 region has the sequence CASSQEGANQPQHF.